This entry is about one T cell receptor beta chain. Its antigen is not yet known. A junction end diverges from the germline sequence, so it may reflect a read error. Peripheral blood CD8+ and CD4+ T cells from healthy donors, Susac syndrome patients and multiple sclerosis patients were profiled using high-throughput TCR beta sequencing. Recently defined diagnostic criteria for definite or probable disease were met by the Susac syndrome patients. Bulk CD8+ and CD4+ T cells were purified by magnetic negative isolation, whereas CD8+ TEMRA cells were enriched by FACS. Blood was collected in EDTA tubes and processed within 24 hours, with PBMCs isolated through density gradient centrifugation. PBMCs intended for TCR sequencing were cryopreserved in liquid nitrogen and thawed later in a water bath at 37 degrees C. The sorted or isolated CD4+, CD8+ and CD8+ TEMRA cells reached a purity of at least 90%. The data were taken from a study of CD8 T cells in Susac syndrome (dated by TCRdb to the late 2010s). Notes on the research overall: Among the sequenced Susac syndrome patients, five or six had clinically active disease and under 10 were in clinical remission. Susac syndrome patients were therapy-naive, on corticosteroids (some also receiving IVIg), or on IVIg alone at blood withdrawal. Whether CD8+ T cell activation and differentiation in Susac syndrome was antigen driven was tested using repertoire sequencing.

Beyond this particular receptor, the publication reports: In the CD4+ T cell repertoire of Susac syndrome patients, clonal expansion was not detected. The number of individuals in the TCR sequencing and HLA analysis was acknowledged as relatively small.

RNA was extracted using the RNeasy kit, and roughly 0.5 to 1 ug of the RNA was reverse transcribed with random hexamers. TCR beta CDR3 regions were amplified with the immunoSEQ multiplex PCR assay covering 54 Vbeta and 13 Jbeta segments. Bias from PCR amplification was corrected by using a synthetic template baseline for primer optimization and for computational correction. As for the authors' bioinformatics: Only productive sequences were kept, with reads annotated to V, D and J genes according to IMGT and analyzed in immunoSEQ Analyzer. To calculate clonality, Shannon entropy was normalized by log2 of the number of productive unique sequences and then subtracted from one. For each patient and control, public and private clones were evaluated within the 100 most prevalent clones. Susac-specific clones were defined as absent from healthy and MS cohorts, around 1,000 published viral clones and other ImmuneACCESS disease sequences. In-frame beta chains were kept once TCRdb had trimmed the public reads at Q25 with fastp and called clones with MiXCR. Duplicate CDR3 protein sequences are folded into a single record with the most common DNA and genes. TCRdb assigned the V and J calls; the authors' analysis was not used. This sample lists roughly 200,000 distinct CDR3 sequences; roughly nine tenths were detected once. 0.085% to 0.1% of the sample lies in the top ten.

The receptor comes from a human donor with Susac syndrome. Sequenced input: CD4+ T cells from PBMCs.

The nucleotide sequence reads TGCAATGCTAGAGAAGCTAGCGGGGGTGGTTACGAGCAGTACTTC. This gives the protein CNAREASGGGYEQYF. The V gene is TRBV20-1 and the J gene is TRBJ2-7, and 10 junction bases match TRBD2. The CDR1 and CDR2 encoded by the germline V gene (reference sequence) are DFQATT and SNEGSKA. The CDR3 measures 15 amino acids from cysteine to phenylalanine. The kept DNA is CDR3 alone, 45 bases in frame from the first base.